This TCR beta chain was captured by sequencing in a study of response to subunit inactivated influenza vaccine. Study-wide points: Each seasonal influenza vaccination, the authors suggested, recruits few new T cells.

Notes on this clonotype: The target antigen is unknown.

The J segment lost 7 bases and the V segment lost 5 bases, leaving 10 bases of the junction unmatched. CDR3 size: 15 residues. CDR1 is SEHNR and CDR2 is FQNEAQ in the germline V gene (reference sequence). One entry per CDR3 protein, called by TCRdb with MiXCR from the RT-PCR reads. The data show under 200,000 distinct CDR3 sequences, around 12% seen once. These records were also assigned to another study, of T cells expressing NK-cell markers. That source adds: It was by 5'RACE template switching with UMIs that TCR beta cDNA was made. One of the eight sequenced donors was seronegative, whereas the other seven were HCMV-seropositive.

This receptor was identified in a middle-aged man who received an inactivated influenza vaccine. The input for sequencing was CD8+ T cells sorted from PBMCs, taken 11 to 12 days after vaccination. The chain carries TRBV7-9 and TRBJ2-4; 8 nucleotides agree with TRBD2. The CDR3 is CASSPPAGVPNIQYF. The CDR3 DNA is TGTGCCAGCAGCCCCCCAGCGGGAGTCCCGAACATTCAGTACTTC.